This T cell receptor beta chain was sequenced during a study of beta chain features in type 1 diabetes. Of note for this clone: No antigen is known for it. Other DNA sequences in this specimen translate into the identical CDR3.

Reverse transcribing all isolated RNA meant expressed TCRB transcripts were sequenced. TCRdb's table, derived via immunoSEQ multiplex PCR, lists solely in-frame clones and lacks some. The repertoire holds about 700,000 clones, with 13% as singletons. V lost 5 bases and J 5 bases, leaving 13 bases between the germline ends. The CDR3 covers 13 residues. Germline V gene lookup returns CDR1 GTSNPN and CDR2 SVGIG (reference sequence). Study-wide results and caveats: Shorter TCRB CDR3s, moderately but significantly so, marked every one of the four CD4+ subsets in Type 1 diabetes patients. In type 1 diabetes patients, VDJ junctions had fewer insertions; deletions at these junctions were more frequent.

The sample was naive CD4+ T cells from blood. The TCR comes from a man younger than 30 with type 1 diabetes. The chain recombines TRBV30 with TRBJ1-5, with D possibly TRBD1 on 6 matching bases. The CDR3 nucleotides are TGTGCCTGGGGAGGGGCAGGGGATCAGCCCCAGCATTTT. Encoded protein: CAWGGAGDQPQHF.